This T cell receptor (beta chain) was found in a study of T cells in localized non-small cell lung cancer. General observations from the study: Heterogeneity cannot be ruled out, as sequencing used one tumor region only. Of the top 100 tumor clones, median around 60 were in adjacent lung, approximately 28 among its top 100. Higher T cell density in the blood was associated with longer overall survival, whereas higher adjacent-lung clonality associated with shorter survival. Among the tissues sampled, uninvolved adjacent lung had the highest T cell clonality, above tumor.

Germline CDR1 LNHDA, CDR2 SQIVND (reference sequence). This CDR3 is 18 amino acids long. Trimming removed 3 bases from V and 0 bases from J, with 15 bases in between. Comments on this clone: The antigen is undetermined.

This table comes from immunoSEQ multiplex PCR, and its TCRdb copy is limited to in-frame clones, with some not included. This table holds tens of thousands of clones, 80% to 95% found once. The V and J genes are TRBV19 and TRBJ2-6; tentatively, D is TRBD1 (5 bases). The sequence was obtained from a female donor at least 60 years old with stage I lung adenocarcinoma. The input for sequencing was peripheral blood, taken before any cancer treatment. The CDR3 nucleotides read TGTGCCAGTAGTATCCTTGGGGCCGGAGCCTCTGGGGCCAACGTCCTGACTTTC. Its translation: CASSILGAGASGANVLTF.